This TCR beta chain was identified in a study of vaccination and CD4 T cells after COVID-19. Documented treatment: roughly 10-day PBMC culture with coronavirus spike peptide pools or control peptides (ViraFEST assay). ViraFEST relied on peptide pools to expand antigen-specific T cells; the TCRs were sequenced afterward. Negative selection isolated the CD4+ T cells once the cells had been cultured for about ten days. Turning to this clonotype: What it binds is unknown.

The Oncomine TCR Beta short-read assay sequenced DNA from cultured CD4+ T cells. From CD4+ T cells that had been cultured, genomic DNA was extracted. Each CDR3 protein is one row after TCRdb ran MiXCR on the PCR reads. The top ten hold around an eighth of the sample, which has roughly 13,000 distinct CDR3 sequences, 50% seen once. This receptor was obtained from a human donor who had recovered from COVID-19. The source material was CD4+ T cells from blood, cultured in vitro.

CDR3 sequence: CASSFALREGDYGYTF. Here the CDR3 DNA reads TGTGCCAGCAGCTTTGCGCTCAGGGAAGGTGACTATGGCTACACCTTC. This chain uses TRBV12-1 with TRBJ1-2; the table assigns TRBD1, which was not confirmed against the DNA. TRBV12-1 is a known pseudogene. The CDR3 loop spans 16 amino acids.